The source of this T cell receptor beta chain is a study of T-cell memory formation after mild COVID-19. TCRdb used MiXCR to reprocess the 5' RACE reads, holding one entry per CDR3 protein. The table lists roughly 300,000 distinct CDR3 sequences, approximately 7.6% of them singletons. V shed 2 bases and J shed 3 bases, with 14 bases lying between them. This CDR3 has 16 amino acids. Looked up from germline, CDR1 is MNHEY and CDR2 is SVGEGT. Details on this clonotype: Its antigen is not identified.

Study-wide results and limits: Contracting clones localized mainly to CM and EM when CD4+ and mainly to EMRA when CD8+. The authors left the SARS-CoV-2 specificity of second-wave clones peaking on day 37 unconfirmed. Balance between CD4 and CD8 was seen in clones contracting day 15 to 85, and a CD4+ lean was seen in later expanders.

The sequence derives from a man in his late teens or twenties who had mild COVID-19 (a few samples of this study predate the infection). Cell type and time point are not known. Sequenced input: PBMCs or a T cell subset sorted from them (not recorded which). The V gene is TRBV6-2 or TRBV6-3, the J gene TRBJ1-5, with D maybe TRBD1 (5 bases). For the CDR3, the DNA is TGTGCCAGCAGTTACCTTCAACCAGGGCCCAATCAGCCCCAGCATTTT. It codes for CASSYLQPGPNQPQHF.